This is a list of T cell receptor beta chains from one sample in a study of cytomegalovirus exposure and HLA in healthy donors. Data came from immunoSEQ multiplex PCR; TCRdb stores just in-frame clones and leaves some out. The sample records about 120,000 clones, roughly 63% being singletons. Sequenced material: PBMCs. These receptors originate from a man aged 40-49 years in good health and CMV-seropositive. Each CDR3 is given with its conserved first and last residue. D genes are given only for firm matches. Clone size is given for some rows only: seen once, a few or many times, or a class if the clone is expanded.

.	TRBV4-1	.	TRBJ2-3	TGCGCCAGCAGCCAAGCGGGGCGGGGTAGCACAGATACGCAGTATTTT	CASSQAGRGSTDTQYF
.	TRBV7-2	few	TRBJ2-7	TGTGCCAGCAGGCCTTCCGGGAGCAACTCCTACGAGCAGTACTTC	CASRPSGSNSYEQYF
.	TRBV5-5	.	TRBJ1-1	TGTGCCAGCAGCTTTGGGTCAGGGGACACTGAAGCTTTCTTT	CASSFGSGDTEAFF
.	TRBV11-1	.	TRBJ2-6	TGTGCCAGCGGGCTAAGCTCTGGGGCCAACGTCCTGACTTTC	CASGLSSGANVLTF
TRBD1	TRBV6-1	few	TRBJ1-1	TGTGCCAGCAGATTGACAGGGGTGACTGAAGCTTTCTTT	CASRLTGVTEAFF
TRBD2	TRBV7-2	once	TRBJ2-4	TGTGCCAGCAGCTTAGGACTAGCGGCATGGAACATTCAGTACTTC	CASSLGLAAWNIQYF
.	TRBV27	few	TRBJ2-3	TGTGCCAGCGTAACGTCCGGACTGGACACAGATACGCAGTATTTT	CASVTSGLDTDTQYF
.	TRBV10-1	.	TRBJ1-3	TGCGCCAGCAGGGAAACAGGATACGATGGAAACACCATATATTTT	CASRETGYDGNTIYF
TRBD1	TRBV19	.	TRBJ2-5	TGTGCCAGTAGCCAAGACAGGGGAGAGACCCAGTACTTC	CASSQDRGETQYF
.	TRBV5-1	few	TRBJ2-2	TGCGCCAGCAGCTTGAGTGGAGTCGAGGAGCTGTTTTTT	CASSLSGVEELFF
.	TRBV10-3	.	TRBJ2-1	TGTGCCATCAGTGAGTCCGGGAGTCCGGACAATGAGCAGTTCTTC	CAISESGSPDNEQFF
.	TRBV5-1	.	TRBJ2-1	TGCGCCAGCAGCCTGCGGAGTAGCTCCTACAATGAGCAGTTCTTC	CASSLRSSSYNEQFF
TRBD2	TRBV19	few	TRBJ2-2	TGTGCCAGTAATGCGGGGGAAATGAACACCGGGGAGCTGTTTTTT	CASNAGEMNTGELFF
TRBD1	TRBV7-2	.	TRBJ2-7	TGTGCCAGCAGCCGGGACAGGGACTACGAGCAGTACTTC	CASSRDRDYEQYF
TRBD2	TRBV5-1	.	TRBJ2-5	TGCGCCAGCAGCAGAAGACTAGCGGGCTCAACGGCCCAGTACTTC	CASSRRLAGSTAQYF
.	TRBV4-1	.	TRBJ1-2	TGCGCCAGCAGCCAAGGAGTTGCAGGGGATGGCTACACCTTC	CASSQGVAGDGYTF
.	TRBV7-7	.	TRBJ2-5	TGTGCTAGCAGCTTAGCGTCCAGCGGAGAGACCCAGTACTTC	CASSLASSGETQYF
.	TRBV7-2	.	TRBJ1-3	TGTGCCAGCAGCTTAGGTTACGGAGAAGCTGGAAACACCATATATTTT	CASSLGYGEAGNTIYF
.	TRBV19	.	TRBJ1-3	TGTGCCACCCAGGGTCTCTCTGGAAACACCATATATTTT	CATQGLSGNTIYF
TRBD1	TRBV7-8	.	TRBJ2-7	TGTGCCAGCAGCTTAACAGACAGGGTCTACGAGCAGTACTTC	CASSLTDRVYEQYF
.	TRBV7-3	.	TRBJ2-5	TGTGCCAGCAGCTTAAATGGGGGGGGCCGGGAGACCCAGTACTTC	CASSLNGGGRETQYF
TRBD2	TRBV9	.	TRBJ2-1	TGTGCCAGCAGCGCTTATAGCGGGAGGCTATACAATGAGCAGTTCTTC	CASSAYSGRLYNEQFF
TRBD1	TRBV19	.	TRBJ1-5	TGTGCCAGTACCCTCGGACAGGGAAGCCAGCCCCAGCATTTT	CASTLGQGSQPQHF
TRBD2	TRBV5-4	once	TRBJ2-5	TGTGCCAGCAGCTTACGGGAGGGGACGGGGGACCAGTACTTC	CASSLREGTGDQYF
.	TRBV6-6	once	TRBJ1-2	TGTGCCAGCAGTTTAAATTTACGGGGGGAATATGGCTACACCTTC	CASSLNLRGEYGYTF
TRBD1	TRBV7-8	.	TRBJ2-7	TGTGCCAGCAGCCCCCTGACAGGGGCCTACGAGCAGTACTTC	CASSPLTGAYEQYF
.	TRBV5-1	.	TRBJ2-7	TGCGCCAGCAGCTTGGAAGCAGGGCCTACCTACGAGCAGTACTTC	CASSLEAGPTYEQYF
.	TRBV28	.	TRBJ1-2	TGTGCCAGCAGTCGCTGGTCCGTCGGCCAGAGACTAGCTGGCTACACCTTC	CASSRWSVGQRLAGYTF
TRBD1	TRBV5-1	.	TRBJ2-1	TGCGCCAGCAGCCTGGGACAGGGGTACAATGAGCAGTTCTTC	CASSLGQGYNEQFF
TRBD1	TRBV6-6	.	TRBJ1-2	TGTGCCAGCAGCAGAAGGGACAGAGTTAACTATGGCTACACCTTC	CASSRRDRVNYGYTF
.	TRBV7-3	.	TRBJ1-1	TGTGCCAGCAGCTTACAAGGGGAAAACACTGAAGCTTTCTTT	CASSLQGENTEAFF
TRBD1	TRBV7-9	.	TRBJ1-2	TGTGCCAGCAGTTCCACAGGGGTCGGGTATGGCTACACCTTC	CASSSTGVGYGYTF
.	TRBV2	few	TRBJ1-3	TGTGCCAGCAGTACCGGGGACTCTGGAAACACCATATATTTT	CASSTGDSGNTIYF
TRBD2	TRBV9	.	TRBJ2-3	TGTGCCAGCAGCGTAATGGCGGGAGGGCAGTCGGATACGCAGTATTTT	CASSVMAGGQSDTQYF
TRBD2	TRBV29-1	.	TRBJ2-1	TGCAGCGTTGTCGTGGTAGCGGGAGCCGACAATGAGCAGTTCTTC	CSVVVVAGADNEQFF
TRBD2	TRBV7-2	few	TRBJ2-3	TGTGCCAGCAGCTTAGGGACTAGCGGGAGGCCCGCAGATACGCAGTATTTT	CASSLGTSGRPADTQYF
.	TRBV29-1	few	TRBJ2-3	TGCAGCGTATGCAGGGTGAAAGATACGCAGTATTTT	CSVCRVKDTQYF
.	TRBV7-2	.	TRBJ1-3	TGTGCCAGCAGCTTATACGGCTCTGGAAACACCATATATTTT	CASSLYGSGNTIYF
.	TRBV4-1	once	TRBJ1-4	TGCGCCAGCAGCCAAACGACAGCCGCCCCCGAAAAACTGTTTTTT	CASSQTTAAPEKLFF
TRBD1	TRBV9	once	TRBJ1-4	TGTGCCAGCAGCCCCCTTGTGGGACAGCGACCTAAACTGTTTTTT	CASSPLVGQRPKLFF
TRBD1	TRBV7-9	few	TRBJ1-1	TGTGCCAGCAGCGGACAGGGCATGAACACTGAAGCTTTCTTT	CASSGQGMNTEAFF
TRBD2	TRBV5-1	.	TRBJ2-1	TGCGCCAGCAGCTGGGGACTAGCGGGGGACTCCTACAATGAGCAGTTCTTC	CASSWGLAGDSYNEQFF
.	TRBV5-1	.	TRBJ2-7	TGCGCCAGCAGCCGGGACAAAGCCTACGAGCAGTACTTC	CASSRDKAYEQYF
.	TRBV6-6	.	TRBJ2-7	TGTGCCAGCAGGGTACAGAACGAGCAGTACTTC	CASRVQNEQYF
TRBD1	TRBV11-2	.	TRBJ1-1	TGTGCCAGCAGCCCCCGACAGGGGGGAATGAACACTGAAGCTTTCTTT	CASSPRQGGMNTEAFF
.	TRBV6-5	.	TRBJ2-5	TGTGCCAGCAGTTTCAACCATGACCTGACTAAGACCCAGTACTTC	CASSFNHDLTKTQYF